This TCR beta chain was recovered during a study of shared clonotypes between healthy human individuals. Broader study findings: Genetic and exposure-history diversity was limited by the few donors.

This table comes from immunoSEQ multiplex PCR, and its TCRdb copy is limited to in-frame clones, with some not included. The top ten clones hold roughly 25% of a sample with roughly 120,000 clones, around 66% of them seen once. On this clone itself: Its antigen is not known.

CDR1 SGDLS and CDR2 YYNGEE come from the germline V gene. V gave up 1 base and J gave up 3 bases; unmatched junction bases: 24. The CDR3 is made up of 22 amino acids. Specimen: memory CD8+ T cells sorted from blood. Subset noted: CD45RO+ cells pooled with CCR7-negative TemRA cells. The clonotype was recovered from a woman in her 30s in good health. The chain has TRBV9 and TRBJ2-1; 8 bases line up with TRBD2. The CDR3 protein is CASSVRGYAGGHSRPLYNEQFF. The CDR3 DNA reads TGTGCCAGCAGCGTAAGGGGCTATGCGGGGGGCCATTCCCGGCCCCTCTACAATGAGCAGTTCTTC.